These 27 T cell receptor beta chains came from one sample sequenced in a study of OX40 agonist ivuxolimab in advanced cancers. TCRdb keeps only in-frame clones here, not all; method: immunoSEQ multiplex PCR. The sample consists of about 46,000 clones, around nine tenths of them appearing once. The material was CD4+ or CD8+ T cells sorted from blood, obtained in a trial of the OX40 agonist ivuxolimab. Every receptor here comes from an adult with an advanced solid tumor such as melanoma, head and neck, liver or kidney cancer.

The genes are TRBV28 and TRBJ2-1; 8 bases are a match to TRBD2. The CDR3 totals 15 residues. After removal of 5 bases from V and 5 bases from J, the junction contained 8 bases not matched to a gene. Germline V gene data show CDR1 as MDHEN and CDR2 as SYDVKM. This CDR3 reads CASSILAVLNNEQFF. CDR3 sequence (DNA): TGTGCCAGCAGTATACTAGCGGTATTAAACAATGAGCAGTTCTTC.

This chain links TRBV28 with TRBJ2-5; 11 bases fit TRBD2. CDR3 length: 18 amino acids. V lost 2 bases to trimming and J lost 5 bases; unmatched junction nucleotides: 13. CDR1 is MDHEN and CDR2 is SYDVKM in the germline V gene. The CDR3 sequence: CASSLPEHSGGAFETQYF. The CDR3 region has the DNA TGTGCCAGCAGTTTACCAGAGCATAGCGGGGGGGCGTTTGAGACCCAGTACTTC. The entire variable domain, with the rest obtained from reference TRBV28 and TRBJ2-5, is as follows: DVKVTQSSRYLVKRTGEKVFLECVQDMDHENMFWYRQDPGLGLRLIYFSYDVKMKEKGDIPEGYSVSREKKERFSLILESASTNQTSMYLCASSLPEHSGGAFETQYFGPGTRLLVL.

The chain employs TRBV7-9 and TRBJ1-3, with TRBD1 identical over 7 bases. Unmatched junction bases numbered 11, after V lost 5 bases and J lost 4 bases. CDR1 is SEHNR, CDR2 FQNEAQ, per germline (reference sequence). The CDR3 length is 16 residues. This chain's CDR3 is CASSNTDRDSGNTIYF. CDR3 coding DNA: TGTGCCAGCAGCAACACCGACCGGGACAGCGGAAACACCATATATTTT.

The CDR3 coding sequence is TGTGCCAGCAGCCCCGGAGGTGGGATGGCAGATACGCAGTATTTT. As protein: CASSPGGGMADTQYF. V gene TRBV5-5 combines with J gene TRBJ2-3, with D possibly TRBD2 on 5 matching bases. The germline V gene encodes CDR1 SGHKS and CDR2 YYEKEE (reference sequence). V lost 4 bases, J lost 4 bases, and 16 bases lay in between. The CDR3 has 15 residues.

CDR3 loop: CASSYGTRVERPQHF. The CDR3 DNA reads TGTGCCAGCAGTTACGGGACGCGGGTAGAGCGGCCCCAGCATTTT. The V gene is TRBV6-6, the J gene TRBJ1-5, with a possible D match to TRBD1 (5 bases). Trimming removed 2 bases from V and 9 bases from J, with 17 bases in between. This CDR3 comprises 15 residues. Germline V gene lookup returns CDR1 MNHNY and CDR2 SVGAGI (reference sequence).

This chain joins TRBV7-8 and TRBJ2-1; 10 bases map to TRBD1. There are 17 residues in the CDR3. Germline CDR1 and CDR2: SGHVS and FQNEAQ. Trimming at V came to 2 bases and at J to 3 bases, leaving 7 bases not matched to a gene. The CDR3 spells CASSLRGTGDVYNEQFF. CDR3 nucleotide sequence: TGTGCCAGCAGCTTACGGGGGACAGGGGATGTCTACAATGAGCAGTTCTTC.

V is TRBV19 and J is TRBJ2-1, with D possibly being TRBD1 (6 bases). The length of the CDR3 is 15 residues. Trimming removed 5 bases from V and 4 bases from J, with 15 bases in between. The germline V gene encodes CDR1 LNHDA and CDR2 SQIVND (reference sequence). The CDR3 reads CASSVRAGDYNEQFF. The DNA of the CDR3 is TGTGCCAGTAGTGTGCGTGCAGGGGATTACAATGAGCAGTTCTTC.

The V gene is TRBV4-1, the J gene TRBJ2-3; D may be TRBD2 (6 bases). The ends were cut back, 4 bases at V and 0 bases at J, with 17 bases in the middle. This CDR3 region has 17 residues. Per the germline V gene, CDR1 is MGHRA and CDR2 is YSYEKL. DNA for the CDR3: TGCGCCAGCAGCCGCACTTCTGGGCGGGGAAGCACAGATACGCAGTATTTT. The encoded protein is CASSRTSGRGSTDTQYF.

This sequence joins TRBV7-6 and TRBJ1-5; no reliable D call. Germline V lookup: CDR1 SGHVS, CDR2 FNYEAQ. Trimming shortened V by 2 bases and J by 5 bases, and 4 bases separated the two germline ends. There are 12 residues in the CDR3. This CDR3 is CASSLFDQPQHF. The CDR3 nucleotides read TGTGCCAGCAGCTTATTCGATCAGCCCCAGCATTTT.

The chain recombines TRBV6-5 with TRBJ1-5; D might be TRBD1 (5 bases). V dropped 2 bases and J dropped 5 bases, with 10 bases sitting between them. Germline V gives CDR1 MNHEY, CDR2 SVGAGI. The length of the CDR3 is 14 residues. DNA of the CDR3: TGTGCCAGCAGTTACGCGAGAGGGGATCAGCCCCAGCATTTT. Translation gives CASSYARGDQPQHF.

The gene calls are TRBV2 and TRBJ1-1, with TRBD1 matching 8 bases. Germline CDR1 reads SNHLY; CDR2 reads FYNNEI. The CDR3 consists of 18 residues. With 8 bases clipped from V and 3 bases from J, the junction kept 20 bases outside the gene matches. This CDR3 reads CASPGTGTGLRRDTEAFF. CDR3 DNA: TGTGCCAGCCCAGGAACCGGGACAGGTCTTCGGCGGGACACTGAAGCTTTCTTT. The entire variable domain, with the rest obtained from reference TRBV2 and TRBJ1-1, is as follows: EPEVTQTPSHQVTQMGQEVILRCVPISNHLYFYWYRQILGQKVEFLVSFYNNEISEKSEIFDDQFSVERPDGSNFTLKIRSTKLEDSAMYFCASPGTGTGLRRDTEAFFGQGTRLTVV.

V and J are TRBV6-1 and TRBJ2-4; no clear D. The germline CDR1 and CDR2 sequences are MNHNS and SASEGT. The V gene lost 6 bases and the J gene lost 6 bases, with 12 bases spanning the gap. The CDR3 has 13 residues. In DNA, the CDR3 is TGTGCCAGCAGCCATCTAGACCGAAACATTCAGTACTTC. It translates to CASSHLDRNIQYF.

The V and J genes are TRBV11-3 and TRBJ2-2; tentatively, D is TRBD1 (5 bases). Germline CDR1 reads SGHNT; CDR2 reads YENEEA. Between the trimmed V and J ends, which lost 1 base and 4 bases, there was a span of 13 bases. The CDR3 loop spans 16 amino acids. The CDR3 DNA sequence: TGTGCCAGCAGCTTAGGAAAGGGGTATAGCACCGGGGAGCTGTTTTTT. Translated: CASSLGKGYSTGELFF.

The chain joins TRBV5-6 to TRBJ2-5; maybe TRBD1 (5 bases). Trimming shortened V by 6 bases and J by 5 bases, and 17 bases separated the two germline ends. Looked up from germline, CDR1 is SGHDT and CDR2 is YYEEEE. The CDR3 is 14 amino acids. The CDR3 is CASTLEKGWETQYF. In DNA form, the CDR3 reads TGTGCCAGCACGCTTGAGAAGGGGTGGGAGACCCAGTACTTC.

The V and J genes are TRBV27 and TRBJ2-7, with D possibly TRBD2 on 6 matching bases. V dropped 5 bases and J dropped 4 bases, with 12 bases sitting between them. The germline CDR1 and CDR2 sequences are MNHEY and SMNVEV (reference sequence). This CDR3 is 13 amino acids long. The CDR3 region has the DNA TGTGCCAGCAGTCCAGGGACTCTATACGAGCAGTACTTC. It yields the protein CASSPGTLYEQYF.

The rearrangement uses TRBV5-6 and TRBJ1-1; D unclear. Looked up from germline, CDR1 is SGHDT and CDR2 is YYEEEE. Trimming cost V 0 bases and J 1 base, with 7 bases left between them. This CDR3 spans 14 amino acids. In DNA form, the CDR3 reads TGTGCCAGCAGCTTGGGATGGGGGAACACTGAAGCTTTCTTT. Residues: CASSLGWGNTEAFF.

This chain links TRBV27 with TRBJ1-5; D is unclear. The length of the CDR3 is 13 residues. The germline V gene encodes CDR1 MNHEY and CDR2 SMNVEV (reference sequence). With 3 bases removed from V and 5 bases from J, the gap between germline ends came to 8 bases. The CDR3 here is CASSFSTYQPQHF. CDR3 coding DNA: TGTGCCAGCAGTTTCTCCACCTATCAGCCCCAGCATTTT.

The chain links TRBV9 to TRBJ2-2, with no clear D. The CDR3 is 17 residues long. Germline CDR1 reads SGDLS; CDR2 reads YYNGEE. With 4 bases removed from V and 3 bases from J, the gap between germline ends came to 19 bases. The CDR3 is CASSRRPISEDTGELFF. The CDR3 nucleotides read TGTGCCAGCAGCCGCCGACCGATCTCCGAAGACACCGGGGAGCTGTTTTTT.

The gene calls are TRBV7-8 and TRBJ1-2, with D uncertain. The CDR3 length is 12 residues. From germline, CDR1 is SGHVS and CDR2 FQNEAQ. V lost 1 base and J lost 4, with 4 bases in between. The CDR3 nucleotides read TGTGCCAGCAGCTTAGTTACCTATGGCTACACCTTC. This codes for CASSLVTYGYTF.

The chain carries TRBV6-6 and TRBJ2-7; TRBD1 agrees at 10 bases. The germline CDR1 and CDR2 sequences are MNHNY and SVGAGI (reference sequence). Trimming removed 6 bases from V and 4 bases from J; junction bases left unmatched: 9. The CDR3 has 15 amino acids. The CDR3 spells CASRASPGQGYEQYF. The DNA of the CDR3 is TGTGCCAGCAGAGCGTCCCCGGGACAGGGGTACGAGCAGTACTTC.

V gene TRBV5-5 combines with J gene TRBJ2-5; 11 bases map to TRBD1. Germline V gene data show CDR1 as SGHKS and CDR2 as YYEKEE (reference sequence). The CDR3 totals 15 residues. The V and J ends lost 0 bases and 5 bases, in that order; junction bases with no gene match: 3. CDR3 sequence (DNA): TGTGCCAGCAGCTTGGGGACAGGGGGCGCGGAGACCCAGTACTTC. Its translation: CASSLGTGGAETQYF.

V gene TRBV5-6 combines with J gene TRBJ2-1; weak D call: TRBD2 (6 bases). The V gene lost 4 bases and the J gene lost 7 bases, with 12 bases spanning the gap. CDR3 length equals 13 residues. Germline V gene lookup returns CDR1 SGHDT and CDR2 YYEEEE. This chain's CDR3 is CASSGGVGNEQFF. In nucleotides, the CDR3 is TGTGCCAGCAGCGGCGGGGTTGGGAATGAGCAGTTCTTC. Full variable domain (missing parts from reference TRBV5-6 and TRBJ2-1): DAGVTQSPTHLIKTRGQQVTLRCSPKSGHDTVSWYQQALGQGPQFIFQYYEEEERQRGNFPDRFSGHQFPNYSSELNVNALLLGDSALYLCASSGGVGNEQFFGPGTRLTVL.

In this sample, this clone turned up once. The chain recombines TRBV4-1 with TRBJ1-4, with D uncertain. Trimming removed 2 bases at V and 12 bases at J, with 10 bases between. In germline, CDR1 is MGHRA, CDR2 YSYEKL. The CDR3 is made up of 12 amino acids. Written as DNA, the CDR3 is TGCGCCAGCAGCCAACTAACCGGGGAACTGTTTTTT. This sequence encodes CASSQLTGELFF.

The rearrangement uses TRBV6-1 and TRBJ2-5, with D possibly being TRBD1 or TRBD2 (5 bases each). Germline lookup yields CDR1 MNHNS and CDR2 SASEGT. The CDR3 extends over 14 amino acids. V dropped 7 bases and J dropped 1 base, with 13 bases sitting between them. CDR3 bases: TGTGCCAGCAATCAGAGGGGCGTCCAAGAGACCCAGTACTTC. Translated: CASNQRGVQETQYF.

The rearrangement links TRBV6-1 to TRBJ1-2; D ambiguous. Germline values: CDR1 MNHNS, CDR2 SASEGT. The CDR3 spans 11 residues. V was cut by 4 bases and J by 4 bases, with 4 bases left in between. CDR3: CASSVSYGYTF. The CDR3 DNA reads TGTGCCAGCAGTGTTTCCTATGGCTACACCTTC.

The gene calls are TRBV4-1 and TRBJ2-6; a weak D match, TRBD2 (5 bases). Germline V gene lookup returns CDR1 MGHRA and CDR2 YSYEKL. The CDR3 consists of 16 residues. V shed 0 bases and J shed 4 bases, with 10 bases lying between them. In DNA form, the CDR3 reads TGCGCCAGCAGCCAAGATGGAGGCGGAGGGGCCAACGTCCTGACTTTC. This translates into CASSQDGGGGANVLTF.

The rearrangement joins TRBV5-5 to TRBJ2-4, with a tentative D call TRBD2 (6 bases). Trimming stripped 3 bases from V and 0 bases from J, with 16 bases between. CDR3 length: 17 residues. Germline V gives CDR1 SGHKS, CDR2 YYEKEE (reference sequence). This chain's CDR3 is CASSSEVAAIAKNIQYF. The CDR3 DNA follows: TGTGCCAGCAGCTCAGAGGTAGCGGCGATAGCCAAAAACATTCAGTACTTC.